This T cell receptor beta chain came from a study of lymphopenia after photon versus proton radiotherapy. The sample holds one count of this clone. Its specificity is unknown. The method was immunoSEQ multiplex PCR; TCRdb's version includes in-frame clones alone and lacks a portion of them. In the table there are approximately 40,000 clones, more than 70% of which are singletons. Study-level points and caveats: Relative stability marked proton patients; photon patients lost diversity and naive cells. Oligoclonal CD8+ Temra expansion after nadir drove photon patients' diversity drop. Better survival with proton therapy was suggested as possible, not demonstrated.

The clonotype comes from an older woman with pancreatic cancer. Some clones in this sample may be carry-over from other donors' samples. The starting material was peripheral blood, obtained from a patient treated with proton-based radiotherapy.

CDR3 nucleotides: TGTGCCAGCAGCTTGGGACGGACCTCTGGAAACACCATATATTTT. Amino acid sequence: CASSLGRTSGNTIYF. V gene TRBV28 combines with J gene TRBJ1-3; possible D gene TRBD1, 5 bases. This CDR3 comprises 15 residues. Trimming left V 6 bases short and J 0 bases short, with 12 bases between. Germline loops: CDR1 MDHEN, CDR2 SYDVKM.